This T cell receptor (beta chain) was obtained from a study of T cell changes during pregnancy in multiple sclerosis. The CDR3 has 13 residues. V dropped 3 bases and J dropped 1 base, with 9 bases sitting between them. Germline-derived CDR1 and CDR2 are GTSNPN and SVGIG (reference sequence). The protocol was immunoSEQ multiplex PCR, while the TCRdb copy is restricted to in-frame clones and leaves out a portion. The table records tens of thousands of clones, roughly 92% of them present only once. The sequence was collected from a female donor with multiple sclerosis, enrolled in a pregnancy study. The chain is built from TRBV30 and TRBJ1-1, with D maybe TRBD1 (6 bases). This specimen consisted of peripheral blood, obtained in the first trimester of pregnancy. CDR3 residues: CAWSRGGNTEAFF. In DNA form, the CDR3 reads TGTGCCTGGAGCCGAGGGGGGAACACTGAAGCTTTCTTT. Full variable domain (missing parts from reference TRBV30 and TRBJ1-1): SQTIHQWPATLVQPVGSPLSLECTVEGTSNPNLYWYRQAAGRGLQLLFYSVGIGQISSEVPQNLSASRPQDRQFILSSKKLLLSDSGFYLCAWSRGGNTEAFFGQGTRLTVV.